The next 23 T cell receptor beta chains were all read from a single sample in a study of blood T cell repertoires in COVID-19. The table came from immunoSEQ multiplex PCR; TCRdb's copy has only in-frame clones and leaves some out. The top ten clones hold under 6.5% of a sample with more than 250,000 clones, roughly 87% of them seen once. Material for sequencing was PBMCs or T cells enriched from blood (not recorded which). The receptors were sampled from a woman in her 30s who had recovered from COVID-19.

In its sample, this clone was seen a few times. The V gene is TRBV11-2, the J gene TRBJ2-1; a weak D match, TRBD2 (5 bases). Trimming pared 1 base from V and 8 bases from J, leaving 6 bases between. CDR1 is SGHAT and CDR2 is FQNNGV in the germline V gene. The CDR3 is 12 residues long. DNA of the CDR3: TGTGCCAGCAGCTTAGGAGGGCATGAGCAGTTCTTC. Its translation is CASSLGGHEQFF.

The V call is TRBV3-1 (or the pseudogene TRBV3-2), the J call TRBJ1-6; D is unresolved. Germline CDR1 LGHDT, CDR2 YNNKEL (reference sequence). V shed 4 bases and J shed 7 bases, with 14 bases lying between them. The CDR3 has 15 residues. The CDR3 here is CASSPGGGKNSPLHF. The CDR3 DNA follows: TGTGCCAGCAGCCCAGGAGGCGGGAAAAATTCACCCCTCCACTTT.

This chain joins TRBV6-5 and TRBJ1-1; D is ambiguous. Trimming pared 7 bases from V and 4 bases from J, leaving 13 bases between. From germline, CDR1 is MNHEY and CDR2 SVGAGI. The CDR3 runs to 13 residues. This chain's CDR3 is CASTLNRFTEAFF. The CDR3 bases are TGTGCCAGCACCTTGAACAGATTCACTGAAGCTTTCTTT.

In this sample, this clone turned up a few times. The chain links TRBV5-6 to TRBJ2-7, with 9 bases aligning to TRBD1. This CDR3 has 14 residues. Germline CDR1 SGHDT, CDR2 YYEEEE. V lost 4 bases and J lost 0; bases outside the gene matches: 2. CDR3 nucleotides: TGTGCCAGCAGCGGGACAGGGAGCTCCTACGAGCAGTACTTC. It codes for CASSGTGSSYEQYF.

The chain is built from TRBV3-1 (or the pseudogene TRBV3-2) and TRBJ1-4, with 7 bases aligning to TRBD1. The CDR3 runs 16 residues. The J segment lost 8 bases and the V segment lost 0 bases, leaving 9 bases of the junction unmatched. Germline V gene lookup returns CDR1 LGHDT and CDR2 YNNKEL (reference sequence). CDR3 sequence reads: CASSQDLRGLREKLFF. DNA for the CDR3: TGTGCCAGCAGCCAAGATCTGAGGGGGCTGAGGGAAAAACTGTTTTTT.

The V gene is TRBV4-3, the J gene TRBJ1-1; D is undetermined. Germline V lookup: CDR1 LGHNA, CDR2 YSLEER. The CDR3 contains 15 residues. Trimming took off 0 bases at V and 5 bases at J, with 13 bases between the two ends. The DNA of the CDR3 is TGCGCCAGCAGCCAAGATAATTTGGCGGGAACTGAAGCTTTCTTT. Translated, it gives CASSQDNLAGTEAFF.

This clone occurred a few times. The rearrangement joins TRBV6-4 to TRBJ1-4; 8 nucleotides agree with TRBD1. Germline CDR1 and CDR2: MRHNA and SNTAGT. With 6 bases clipped from V and 11 bases from J, the junction kept 5 bases outside the gene matches. The CDR3 has 12 amino acids. CDR3: CASRTGVWKLFF. CDR3 bases: TGTGCCAGCAGGACAGGGGTATGGAAACTGTTTTTT.

Comment on this clone: Other DNA sequences of this sample code for an identical CDR3. The chain combines TRBV7-2 with TRBJ1-2, with 8 bases that match TRBD1. After removal of 5 bases from V and 5 bases from J, the junction contained 4 bases not matched to a gene. The CDR3 contains 13 residues. Germline loops: CDR1 SGHTA, CDR2 FQGNSA. DNA for the CDR3: TGTGCCAGCAGCCCAGGACAGGGATATGGCTACACCTTC. Amino acid sequence: CASSPGQGYGYTF.

CDR3 in DNA: TGTGCCAGCAGCTGGACAGGGGGAGAGACCCAGTACTTC. Its protein product is CASSWTGGETQYF. J is TRBJ2-5 and V is TRBV7-9; 10 bases are shared with TRBD1. Germline lookup yields CDR1 SEHNR and CDR2 FQNEAQ (reference sequence). This CDR3 contains 13 residues. The junction had 0 bases not matched to a gene; V was cut back by 4 bases and J by 4 bases.

The chain couples TRBV12-5 to TRBJ1-2; D is unresolved. Per germline, CDR1 LGHNT and CDR2 FRNRAP. V was trimmed by 1 base and J by 11 bases, leaving 11 bases between them. CDR3 length equals 12 residues. In DNA, the CDR3 is TGTGCTAGTGGTTTGGACACTTCGGGGTACACCTTC. It specifies CASGLDTSGYTF.

This chain uses TRBV5-1 with TRBJ1-2; D unclear. Looked up from germline, CDR1 is SGHRS and CDR2 is YFSETQ. The CDR3 is made up of 16 amino acids. V lost 4 bases to trimming and J lost 2 bases, with 18 bases between them. The CDR3: CASSPAAEQFNYGYTF. CDR3 in DNA: TGCGCCAGCAGCCCGGCGGCAGAGCAGTTCAACTATGGCTACACCTTC. Full variable domain (missing parts from reference TRBV5-1 and TRBJ1-2): KAGVTQTPRYLIKTRGQQVTLSCSPISGHRSVSWYQQTPGQGLQFLFEYFSETQRNKGNFPGRFSGRQFSNSRSEMNVSTLELGDSALYLCASSPAAEQFNYGYTFGSGTRLTVV.

Worth noting for this clone: The junction shows a germline mismatch at one end, possibly a read error. J is TRBJ2-7 and V is TRBV7-7, with a weak D call TRBD1 (5 bases). The CDR3 is 13 residues long. Germline V gene sequence: CDR1 SSHAT, CDR2 FNYEAQ (reference sequence). The CDR3 DNA sequence: TGTGCTAGCAGCCTTAGTAGGGGTAACGAGCAGTACTTC. This encodes CASSLSRGNEQYF.

The chain couples TRBV4-2 to TRBJ1-2; D is uncertain. This CDR3 has 15 residues. The germline V gene has CDR1 LGHNA and CDR2 YNFKEQ. V was shortened by 0 bases and J by 3 bases, with 11 bases between the two germline ends. The CDR3 sequence is CASSQDLSSHYGYTF. The DNA of the CDR3 is TGTGCCAGCAGCCAAGATTTGAGTTCGCACTATGGCTACACCTTC.

The chain has TRBV14 and TRBJ2-7, with D possibly matching TRBD1 (6 bases). The CDR3 is made up of 13 amino acids. Trimming removed 2 bases at V and 5 bases at J, with 10 bases between. Germline CDR1 SGHDN, CDR2 FVKESK. The CDR3 coding sequence is TGTGCCAGCAGCCAATCACAGGGCCACGAGCAGTACTTC. It translates to CASSQSQGHEQYF.

The gene calls are TRBV27 and TRBJ1-2, with D possibly being TRBD1 (6 bases). The CDR3 has 15 residues. Germline V lookup: CDR1 MNHEY, CDR2 SMNVEV (reference sequence). Deletions cut 5 bases from V and 0 bases from J, with 13 bases between. CDR3 residues: CASSPRQAANYGYTF. The CDR3 DNA sequence: TGTGCCAGCAGTCCTAGACAGGCAGCTAACTATGGCTACACCTTC.

The chain links TRBV18 to TRBJ1-1; maybe TRBD1 (5 bases). This CDR3 spans 16 amino acids. Germline assignment: CDR1 KGHSH and CDR2 LQKENI. Trimming stripped 6 bases from V and 5 bases from J, with 22 bases between. The CDR3 here is CASSVPLGQVPTEAFF. The CDR3 nucleotides are TGTGCCAGCTCCGTACCTCTGGGGCAGGTTCCGACTGAAGCTTTCTTT.

The chain carries TRBV6-5 and TRBJ1-4, with a weak D call TRBD1 (5 bases). This CDR3 region has 15 residues. V lost 2 bases, J lost 7 bases, and 14 bases lay in between. Germline CDR1 and CDR2: MNHEY and SVGAGI. The CDR3, as DNA: TGTGCCAGCAGTTACGTGCAGGGAGGGCGTGAAAAACTGTTTTTT. The encoded protein is CASSYVQGGREKLFF.

This chain uses TRBV13 with TRBJ1-3; D gene unclear. Trimming left V 1 base short and J 2 bases short, with 6 bases between. The CDR3 contains 14 residues. Germline-derived CDR1 and CDR2 are PRHDT and FYEKMQ (reference sequence). In DNA form, the CDR3 reads TGTGCCAGCAGCTTAGCGGGTCCTGGAAACACCATATATTTT. It translates to CASSLAGPGNTIYF.

The CDR3 loop reads CASKDRDSGNTIYF. The CDR3 nucleotides read TGCGCCAGCAAAGACAGGGACTCTGGAAACACCATATATTTT. This chain links TRBV10-1 with TRBJ1-3; 7 bases match TRBD1. The CDR3 spans 14 residues. The V segment lost 7 bases and the J segment 0 bases; nucleotides outside the gene matches: 3. CDR1 is WNHNN, CDR2 SYGVQD, per germline (reference sequence).

This clone was observed a single time. The chain recombines TRBV18 with TRBJ2-2; the D is unclear. Trimming stripped 3 bases from V and 4 bases from J, with 6 bases between. From germline, CDR1 is KGHSH and CDR2 LQKENI. The CDR3 is made up of 13 amino acids. In DNA, the CDR3 is TGTGCCAGCTCACCCCAAGCCACCGGGGAGCTGTTTTTT. Translation gives CASSPQATGELFF. Looking up the rest from reference TRBV18 and TRBJ2-2 gives the full variable domain: NAGVMQNPRHLVRRRGQEARLRCSPMKGHSHVYWYRQLPEEGLKFMVYLQKENIIDESGMPKERFSAEFPKEGPSILRIQQVVRGDSAAYFCASSPQATGELFFGEGSRLTVL.

This chain links TRBV20-1 with TRBJ1-3, with D possibly being TRBD1 (5 bases). From germline, CDR1 is DFQATT and CDR2 SNEGSKA (reference sequence). Between the trimmed V and J ends, which lost 3 bases and 8 bases, there was a span of 14 bases. CDR3 length: 13 residues. The CDR3 here is CSASQGRMDTIYF. CDR3 nucleotides: TGCAGTGCTAGTCAGGGCAGGATGGACACCATATATTTT.

CDR3 bases: TGTGCCAGCTCACTAGGGACTAGTTTCGGCAATGAGCAGTTCTTC. It specifies CASSLGTSFGNEQFF. The chain links TRBV18 to TRBJ2-1, with TRBD2 matching over 8 bases. The CDR3 length is 15 residues. The V segment lost 4 bases and the J segment 6 bases; nucleotides outside the gene matches: 8. CDR1 KGHSH and CDR2 LQKENI come from the germline V gene.

The chain joins TRBV18 to TRBJ2-7; 7 nucleotides agree with TRBD1. This CDR3 is 13 amino acids long. Germline lookup yields CDR1 KGHSH and CDR2 LQKENI. The trim removed 6 bases at V and 1 base at J, leaving 3 bases unmatched. In DNA, the CDR3 is TGTGCCAGCTCGCGGACAGGATCCTACGAGCAGTACTTC. This codes for CASSRTGSYEQYF. The full variable domain, rest sourced from reference TRBV18 and TRBJ2-7, is NAGVMQNPRHLVRRRGQEARLRCSPMKGHSHVYWYRQLPEEGLKFMVYLQKENIIDESGMPKERFSAEFPKEGPSILRIQQVVRGDSAAYFCASSRTGSYEQYFGPGTRLTVT.